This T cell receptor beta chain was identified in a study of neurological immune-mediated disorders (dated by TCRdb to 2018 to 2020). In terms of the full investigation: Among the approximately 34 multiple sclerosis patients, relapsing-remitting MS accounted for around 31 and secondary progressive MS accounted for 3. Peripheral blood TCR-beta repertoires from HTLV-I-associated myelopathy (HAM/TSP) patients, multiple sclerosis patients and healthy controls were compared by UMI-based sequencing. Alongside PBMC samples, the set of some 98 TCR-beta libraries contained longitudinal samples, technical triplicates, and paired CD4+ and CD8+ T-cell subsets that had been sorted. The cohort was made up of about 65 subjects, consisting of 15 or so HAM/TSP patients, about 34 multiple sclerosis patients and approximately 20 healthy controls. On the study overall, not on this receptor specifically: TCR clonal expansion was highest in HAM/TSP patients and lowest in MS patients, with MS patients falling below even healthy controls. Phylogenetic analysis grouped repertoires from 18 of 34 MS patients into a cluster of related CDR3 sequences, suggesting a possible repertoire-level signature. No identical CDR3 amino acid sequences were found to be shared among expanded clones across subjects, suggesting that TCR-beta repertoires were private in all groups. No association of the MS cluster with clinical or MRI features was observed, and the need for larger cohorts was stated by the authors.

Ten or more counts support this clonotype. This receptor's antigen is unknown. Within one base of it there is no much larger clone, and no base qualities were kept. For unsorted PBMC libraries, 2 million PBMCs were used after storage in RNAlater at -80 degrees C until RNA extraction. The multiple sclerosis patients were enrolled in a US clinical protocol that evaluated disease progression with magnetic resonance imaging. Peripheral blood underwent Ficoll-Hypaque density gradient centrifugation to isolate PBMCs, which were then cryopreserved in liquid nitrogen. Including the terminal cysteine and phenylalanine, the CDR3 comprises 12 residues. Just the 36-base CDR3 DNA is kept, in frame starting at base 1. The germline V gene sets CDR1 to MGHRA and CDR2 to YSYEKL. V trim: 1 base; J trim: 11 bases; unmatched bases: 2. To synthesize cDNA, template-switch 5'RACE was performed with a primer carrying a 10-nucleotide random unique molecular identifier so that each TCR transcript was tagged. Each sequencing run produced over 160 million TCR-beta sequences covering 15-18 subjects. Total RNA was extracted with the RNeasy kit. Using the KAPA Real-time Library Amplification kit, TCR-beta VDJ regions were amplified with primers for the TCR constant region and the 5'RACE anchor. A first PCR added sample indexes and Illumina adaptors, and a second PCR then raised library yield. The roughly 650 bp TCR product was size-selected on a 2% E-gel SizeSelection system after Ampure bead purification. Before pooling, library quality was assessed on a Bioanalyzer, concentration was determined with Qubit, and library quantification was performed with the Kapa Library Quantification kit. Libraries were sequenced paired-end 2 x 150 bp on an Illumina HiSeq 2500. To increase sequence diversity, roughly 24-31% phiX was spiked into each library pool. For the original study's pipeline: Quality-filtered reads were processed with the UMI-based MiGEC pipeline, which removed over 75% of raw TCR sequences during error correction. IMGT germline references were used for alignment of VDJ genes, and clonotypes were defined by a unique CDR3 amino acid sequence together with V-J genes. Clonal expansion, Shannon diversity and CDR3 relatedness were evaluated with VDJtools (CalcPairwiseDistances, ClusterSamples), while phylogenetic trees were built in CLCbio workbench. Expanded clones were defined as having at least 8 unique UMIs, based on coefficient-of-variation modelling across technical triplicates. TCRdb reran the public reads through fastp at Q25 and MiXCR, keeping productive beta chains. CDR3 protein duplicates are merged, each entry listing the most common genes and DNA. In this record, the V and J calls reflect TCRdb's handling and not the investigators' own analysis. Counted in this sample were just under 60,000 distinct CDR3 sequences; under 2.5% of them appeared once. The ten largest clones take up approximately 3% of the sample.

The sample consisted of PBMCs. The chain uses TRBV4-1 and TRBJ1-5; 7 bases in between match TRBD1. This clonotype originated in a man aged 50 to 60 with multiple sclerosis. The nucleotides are TGCGCCAGCAGCCAAGGCAGGGGGACCCAGCATTTT. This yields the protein CASSQGRGTQHF.